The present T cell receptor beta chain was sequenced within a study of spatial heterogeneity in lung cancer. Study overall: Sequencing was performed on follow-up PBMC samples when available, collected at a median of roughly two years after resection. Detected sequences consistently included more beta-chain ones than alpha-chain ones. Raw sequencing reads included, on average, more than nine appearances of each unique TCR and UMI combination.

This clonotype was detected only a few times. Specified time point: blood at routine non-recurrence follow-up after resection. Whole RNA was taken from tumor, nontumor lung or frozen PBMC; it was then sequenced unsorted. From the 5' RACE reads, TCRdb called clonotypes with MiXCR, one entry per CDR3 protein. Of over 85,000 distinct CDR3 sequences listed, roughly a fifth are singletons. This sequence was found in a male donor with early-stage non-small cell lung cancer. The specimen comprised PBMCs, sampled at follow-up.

The chain's CDR3 is CASSSGNGYTF. CDR3 bases: TGCGCCAGCAGTTCAGGGAATGGCTACACCTTC. V is TRBV5-1 and J is TRBJ1-2, with a possible D match to TRBD1 (5 bases). Trimming removed 5 bases from V and 6 bases from J, with 8 bases in between. There are 11 residues in the CDR3. Germline values: CDR1 SGHRS, CDR2 YFSETQ.